This TCR beta chain was sequenced for a study of blood T cells in healthy people across ages. This clonotype was recorded at least ten times. This CDR3 spans 13 amino acids. V was trimmed by 5 bases and J by 0 bases, leaving 6 bases between them. Germline lookup yields CDR1 SGHVS and CDR2 FNYEAQ. A second PCR, run for about 6 to 11 cycles, used a sample-barcoded 5' primer plus a J-beta primer mix. TCRdb reprocessed the 5' RACE reads via MiXCR and lists one record per CDR3 protein. Of 450,000 to 700,000 distinct CDR3 sequences in the sample, about 26% were seen once. This chain connects TRBV7-6 to TRBJ2-3; D is unresolved. The sequence was obtained from a woman aged 70-85 years in good health. Sequenced sample: blood. CDR3 sequence: CASSNPSTDTQYF. Written as DNA, the CDR3 is TGTGCCAGCAGCAACCCTAGCACAGATACGCAGTATTTT. The full variable domain, its missing parts supplied by reference TRBV7-6 and TRBJ2-3, is GAGVSQSPRYKVTKRGQDVALRCDPISGHVSLYWYRQALGQGPEFLTYFNYEAQQDKSGLPNDRFSAERPEGSISTLTIQRTEQRDSAMYRCASSNPSTDTQYFGPGTRLTVL.